This T cell receptor (beta chain) came from a study of T cells after yellow fever vaccination. This clonotype was counted only a few times. As TCR cDNA was made by 5'RACE template switching, a universal primer site and UMIs were added. Using its own MiXCR run on the 5' RACE reads, TCRdb lists one record per CDR3 protein. The top ten hold 17% of the sample, which has about 350,000 distinct CDR3 sequences, roughly 7.5% seen once. The sample was PBMCs, taken about 41 days after the first yellow fever vaccination. The receptor was isolated from a man between 18 and 35 years old who received the YFV17D yellow fever vaccine.

Written as DNA, the CDR3 is TGTGCCAGTAGTATGCCGGGGACTAGCGGGGGGACGAGCTCCTACAATGAGCAGTTCTTC. It is translated as CASSMPGTSGGTSSYNEQFF. The rearrangement uses TRBV19 and TRBJ2-1; 15 nucleotides align to TRBD2. The junction had 9 bases not matched to a gene; V was cut back by 3 bases and J by 0 bases. From germline, CDR1 is LNHDA and CDR2 SQIVND (reference sequence). The CDR3 has 20 residues.